The source of this TCR beta chain is a study of read filtering for tumor transcriptome and immune sequencing. Study background: The cohort had more than 16 men and roughly 13 women aged roughly 47 to 80, mean about 66 years. Whole-transcriptome libraries were prepared after DNase treatment. Per sample, TCR-region reads ranged about 4 to 11 million by IR-seq, about 75 to 1273 by RNA-seq.

General study results and limits: Approximately 80% of IR-seq clonotypes had one read, totaling approximately 4% of reads; RNA-seq: approximately 75% and 45%.

This clonotype turned up a few times. Its antigen remains unknown. The library was built from roughly 400 ng RNA with molecular barcoded adaptors for alpha/delta and beta/gamma chains. TCRdb recomputed calls from the reads with MiXCR, one row per CDR3 protein. The sample records 20,000 or so distinct CDR3 sequences, around a fifth being singletons. With 1 base removed from V and 4 bases from J, the gap between germline ends came to 15 bases. Germline assignment: CDR1 SGHVS and CDR2 FNYEAQ. The CDR3 consists of 16 residues. The source of this sequence is a donor at least 40 years old with multiple myeloma. J is TRBJ2-3 and V is TRBV7-6; D might be TRBD2 (7 bases). Sequences were obtained from a population of CD138-negative cells sorted from bone marrow. CDR3 nucleotide sequence: TGTGCCAGCAGCTTAGGGGTGCAAGGGGGGGCAGATACGCAGTATTTT. Translating it yields CASSLGVQGGADTQYF. The full variable domain, rest sourced from reference TRBV7-6 and TRBJ2-3, is GAGVSQSPRYKVTKRGQDVALRCDPISGHVSLYWYRQALGQGPEFLTYFNYEAQQDKSGLPNDRFSAERPEGSISTLTIQRTEQRDSAMYRCASSLGVQGGADTQYFGPGTRLTVL.